The text below deals with one TCR beta chain. Its antigen is unknown. Per-nucleotide qualities are absent, and no much larger clonotype sits a single base away. Participants were included only if at least one PBMC sample before ART initiation and at least two post-ART samples were available. Every participant with HIV received treatment in the United States of America. Before DNA extraction, cryopreserved samples containing 1-10 million PBMC were thawed and washed. At the time of the earliest PBMC sample for each participant with HIV, ages ranged from about 23 to 60 years. Per participant, PBMC samples came from 1-4 timepoints prior to ART initiation and 2-8 timepoints following ART initiation, for a median of 7 samples. For every participant, serial HIV viral load, CD4+ T-cell count, ART history and demographic data were obtained. Genomic DNA was extracted from unsorted PBMC with a Qiagen kit on a QIAcube, with processing performed in batches of 12 samples.

The immunoSEQ hsTCRB v3.0 assay was used at survey level resolution to sequence the TRB variable region. TRB sequencing targeted a depth of about 35,000-50,000 T-cell genomes per sample. An Illumina MiSeq with a v3 150-cycle kit was used to sequence the pooled TRB libraries. Per the authors' processing: Repertoire analysis was performed in R inside a reproducible Nextflow workflow that covered QC, data transformation and analysis. LymphoSeq2, an R package for exploring AIRR-Seq data, was used to implement the custom analyses. After excluding a few samples that yielded fewer than 5000 total TRB sequences, 188 HIV repertoires remained for analysis. Among the 170 to 200 retained HIV repertoires, 55 to 60 were collected before ART initiation and 129 after ART initiation. Repertoires were downsampled to 5000 TRB nucleotide sequences, and summary statistics were averaged over 100 downsampling iterations. TRB sequences were retained for analysis only if CDR3 regions of at least seven amino acids were present. A Shannon entropy-derived clonality score and the Gini coefficient were used to measure diversity. In repertoire networks, the top 5000 CDR3 amino acid sequences were linked whenever an edit distance of one separated two sequences. For TRB CDR3 amino acid sequences, antigen specificity groups and MHC restriction were predicted with GLIPH2. Known CMV, EBV, HIV or tissue antigen associations were flagged by matching CDR3 amino acid sequences against VDJdb and McPAS-TCR. Pre-ART, post-ART and control groups were compared with Wilcoxon signed-rank tests and Holm-Bonferroni correction. TCRdb mirrors the immuneACCESS table, restricted to in-frame sequences. Some clones are absent from its copies; in checked studies, under half trace to an unresolved V gene, and the reason for the others is unknown. Clone size and V and J calls were adopted from that table, with D and trimming inferred from the DNA. The sample includes about 17,000 clones, with 79% observed a single time. The ten top clones hold 7% to 9% of the sample.

Trimming costs V 0 bases and J 4 bases, and their ends lie 4 bases apart. The germline V gene yields SGDLS for CDR1 and YYNGEE for CDR2. Its CDR3 holds 13 amino acids, cysteine through phenylalanine. The only DNA kept is the CDR3, 39 bases in frame from the first base. The data were taken from a study of long-term antiretroviral therapy in people with HIV (dated by TCRdb to the early 2020s). Regarding the research as a whole: The earliest samples were collected approximately a decade before the 2015 WHO recommendation for immediate ART, a period when ART was typically delayed until CD4 counts fell. A retrospective serial study tested whether ART initiation and durable HIV suppression were associated with changes in peripheral blood TRB repertoire composition and diversity. From 30 adults with confirmed HIV infection, the cohort provided under 200 cryopreserved PBMC samples, gathered serially across a mean of about 6 years (range 1-12). Of the roughly 30 participants with HIV, fewer than twelve were female. No cross-contamination during QIAcube processing was seen in test extractions of a monoclonal T-cell line run alongside approximately 36 polyclonal samples. Results the study describes overall, beyond this receptor: Compared with controls, HIV repertoires had narrower CDR3 length ranges, and the network structure pointed to an antigen-experienced repertoire that shifted only slightly toward naive after ART. Since PBMC availability was limited, sequencing covered only the TCR beta chain, with no alpha chain pairing. Inferences about post-ART repertoire changes are limited because no data were available on ART adherence, viral resistance or therapy changes. The samples span the years 2004 to 2017, and the ART regimens used may be less effective than current regimens. Expanded TRB clones identified before ART initiation dominated the repertoire at all time points, although this dominance fluctuated and declined in many PLHIV after ART. Starting ART was linked to a significant rise in TRB diversity, yet even after long-term ART the diversity remained significantly lower than in transplant donor controls. Because cell numbers in pre-ART samples were limited, unsorted PBMC were profiled instead of sorted CD4+ and CD8+ T cells.

Sequencing used unsorted PBMCs, obtained at the start of antiretroviral therapy. The receptor chain draws on TRBV9 and TRBJ2-2, with no reliable assignment of the D segment. The clonotype was recovered from a man between 25 and 39 years old with HIV. The CDR3 has the sequence CASSVASTGELFF. The DNA is TGTGCCAGCAGCGTAGCATCCACCGGGGAGCTGTTTTTT.